The 22 T cell receptor beta chains below were found in one sample sequenced in a study of blood T cell repertoires in COVID-19. Only in-frame clones appear in the TCRdb table, and some are missing; sequencing was by immunoSEQ multiplex PCR. Among 70,000 or so clones, around 87% were seen once, and the ten largest hold approximately 4.1%. What was sequenced was peripheral blood. All receptors derive from a man in his sixties or seventies with active COVID-19.

The gene calls are TRBV18 and TRBJ2-7; maybe TRBD1 (6 bases). Germline CDR1 is KGHSH and CDR2 is LQKENI. There are 17 residues in the CDR3. V lost 3 bases and J 2 bases, leaving 20 bases between the germline ends. CDR3 loop: CASSPLPTGATPYEQYF. CDR3 coding DNA: TGTGCCAGCTCACCCCTACCGACAGGCGCCACCCCCTACGAGCAGTACTTC.

The chain employs TRBV2 and TRBJ2-7, with D possibly TRBD2 on 6 matching bases. The CDR3 totals 13 residues. The germline V gene has CDR1 SNHLY and CDR2 FYNNEI. Trimming removed 5 bases at V and 3 bases at J, with 11 bases between. The CDR3 nucleotides read TGTGCCAGCAGTCCGGGACTTAACTACGAGCAGTACTTC. Translating it yields CASSPGLNYEQYF.

The gene calls are TRBV24-1 and TRBJ2-1; TRBD2 matches at 7 bases. Trimming cost V 4 bases and J 5 bases; bases outside gene matches: 13. This CDR3 is 17 amino acids long. Germline V gene data show CDR1 as KGHDR and CDR2 as SFDVKD. CDR3 in DNA: TGTGCCACCAGTGACCACCCAACTAGCGCCACCCACAATGAGCAGTTCTTC. This gives the protein CATSDHPTSATHNEQFF.

This clone was seen a handful of times. This chain uses TRBV28 with TRBJ2-1; 7 bases match TRBD2. With 6 bases clipped from V and 4 bases from J, the junction kept 9 bases outside the gene matches. The CDR3 runs to 15 residues. Germline CDR1 MDHEN, CDR2 SYDVKM. The CDR3 DNA sequence: TGTGCCAGCAGCTCCGGGCTAGCGGTTTACAATGAGCAGTTCTTC. Amino acid sequence: CASSSGLAVYNEQFF.

This chain connects TRBV5-1 to TRBJ2-7; TRBD1 agrees at 11 bases. The CDR3 spans 15 residues. CDR1 is SGHRS, CDR2 YFSETQ, per germline. The ends lost 4 bases at V and 3 bases at J; junction bases unmatched: 6. CDR3 amino acids: CASSHPGQGDYEQYF. CDR3 DNA sequence: TGCGCCAGCAGCCACCCGGGACAGGGGGACTACGAGCAGTACTTC.

The chain joins TRBV11-2 to TRBJ2-1; TRBD2 aligns across 7 bases. The CDR3 totals 17 residues. Losses at the gene ends were 2 bases for V and 9 bases for J; bases not matched to a gene: 16. Per the germline V gene, CDR1 is SGHAT and CDR2 is FQNNGV. This chain's CDR3 is CASSLPRGVARVGEQFF. The DNA for the CDR3 is TGTGCCAGCAGCTTACCCCGGGGGGTAGCCCGAGTCGGTGAGCAGTTCTTC.

This sequence joins TRBV5-1 and TRBJ2-2; possible D gene TRBD1, 6 bases. The V gene lost 0 bases and the J gene lost 2 bases, with 14 bases spanning the gap. Germline CDR1 and CDR2: SGHRS and YFSETQ. This CDR3 has 17 amino acids. CDR3 DNA sequence: TGCGCCAGCAGCTTGGGAGGGACAACAACAAACACCGGGGAGCTGTTTTTT. This translates into CASSLGGTTTNTGELFF.

The V gene is TRBV24-1, the J gene TRBJ2-3, with D maybe TRBD2 (6 bases). This CDR3 comprises 12 residues. Trimming took off 9 bases at V and 0 bases at J, with 6 bases between the two ends. CDR1 is KGHDR, CDR2 SFDVKD, per germline. The CDR3 DNA sequence: TGTGCCACCGGGACTAGCACAGATACGCAGTATTTT. Encoded protein: CATGTSTDTQYF.

The genes are TRBV5-4 and TRBJ1-6; 7 bases line up with TRBD1. The germline V gene encodes CDR1 SGHNT and CDR2 YYREEE (reference sequence). The junction had 16 bases not matched to a gene; V was cut back by 2 bases and J by 5 bases. The CDR3 runs to 19 residues. In DNA, the CDR3 is TGTGCCAGCAGCTTTTCCCGATACCCCCGGGACAGAAATAATTCACCCCTCCACTTT. Translating it yields CASSFSRYPRDRNNSPLHF.

This clone was seen a single time. The V call is TRBV3-1 (or the pseudogene TRBV3-2), the J call TRBJ2-5, with 7 bases identical to TRBD1. Losses at the gene ends were 3 bases for V and 4 bases for J; bases not matched to a gene: 5. CDR1 LGHDT and CDR2 YNNKEL come from the germline V gene (reference sequence). The CDR3 length is 14 residues. CDR3 residues: CASSHQQGPETQYF. The CDR3 nucleotides read TGTGCCAGCAGCCACCAACAGGGGCCAGAGACCCAGTACTTC.

This chain links TRBV18 with TRBJ2-7; 10 nucleotides agree with TRBD1. J was trimmed by 4 bases and V by 2 bases; bases with no gene match: 2. This CDR3 contains 14 residues. Germline assignment: CDR1 KGHSH and CDR2 LQKENI. The CDR3: CASSPVGQGYEQYF. CDR3 nucleotide sequence: TGTGCCAGCTCACCAGTGGGACAGGGGTACGAGCAGTACTTC.

The CDR3 bases are TGCGCCAGCAGCCACCCAGCGGGAGGAGGTTACGAGCAGTACTTC. As protein: CASSHPAGGGYEQYF. V is TRBV4-1 and J is TRBJ2-7; 9 positions agree with TRBD2. Germline loops: CDR1 MGHRA, CDR2 YSYEKL. The CDR3 contains 15 residues. V gave up 3 bases and J gave up 4 bases; unmatched junction bases: 7.

This sequence joins TRBV2 and TRBJ2-2; TRBD1 might be the D (5 bases). Trimming stripped 4 bases from V and 8 bases from J, with 14 bases between. Per germline, CDR1 SNHLY and CDR2 FYNNEI. This CDR3 has 14 residues. The CDR3 DNA is TGTGCCAGCAGTGTCGACCAACCAGGGGGGGAGCTGTTTTTT. Translated, it gives CASSVDQPGGELFF.

This clone was observed a few times. The V gene is TRBV7-8, the J gene TRBJ2-1; 7 bases fit TRBD2. The CDR3 spans 18 residues. Germline V lookup: CDR1 SGHVS, CDR2 FQNEAQ. J gave up 3 bases and V 1 base, and 12 bases lay outside the gene matches. The CDR3 loop reads CASSLVLGAGVFYNEQFF. DNA of the CDR3: TGTGCCAGCAGCTTAGTTCTTGGGGCGGGGGTTTTCTACAATGAGCAGTTCTTC.

This clone appeared a few times. Germline and junction disagree at one end, which may indicate a read error. CDR3 in DNA: TGTGCCAGCAGCCCCCCGGGGTCCACCCCCCACTTC. Encoded protein: CASSPPGSTPHF. The chain has TRBV3-1 (or the pseudogene TRBV3-2) and TRBJ2-7; the D gene is possibly TRBD2 (5 bases). Germline assignment: CDR1 LGHDT and CDR2 YNNKEL (reference sequence). This CDR3 spans 12 amino acids.

Of note for this clone: The sample holds other DNA sequences that translate to the same CDR3. Here the CDR3 reads CASSPDRASAQHF. Here the CDR3 DNA reads TGTGCCAGCAGTCCAGACAGAGCCTCGGCCCAGCATTTT. The chain employs TRBV12-3 or TRBV12-4 and TRBJ1-5, with D perhaps TRBD1 (5 bases). The CDR3 runs to 13 residues. Trimming left V 5 bases short and J 11 bases short, with 16 bases between.

This clone came up a few times. This chain connects TRBV7-2 to TRBJ1-3; the D gene is possibly TRBD1 (6 bases). This CDR3 is 16 amino acids long. Trimming left V 0 bases short and J 0 bases short, with 9 bases between. Germline V CDR1 and CDR2: SGHTA, FQGNSA. This chain's CDR3 is CASSLAGAGSGNTIYF. The CDR3 nucleotides are TGTGCCAGCAGCTTAGCGGGGGCCGGCTCTGGAAACACCATATATTTT.

This sequence joins TRBV9 and TRBJ1-1, with TRBD1 identical over 7 bases. The CDR3 is 13 residues long. Germline V gene sequence: CDR1 SGDLS, CDR2 YYNGEE. J gave up 5 bases and V 4 bases, and 5 bases lay outside the gene matches. The CDR3 DNA is TGTGCCAGCAGCTTGGGACAGTCGACTGAAGCTTTCTTT. This codes for CASSLGQSTEAFF.

The rearrangement uses TRBV5-1 and TRBJ1-3; the D is unclear. V was pared by 4 bases and J by 0 bases, with 11 bases between. This CDR3 is 15 amino acids long. The germline V gene has CDR1 SGHRS and CDR2 YFSETQ. CDR3 sequence (DNA): TGCGCCAGCAGCCAGGCCCCCAGCTCTGGAAACACCATATATTTT. Protein: CASSQAPSSGNTIYF. The entire variable domain, with the rest obtained from reference TRBV5-1 and TRBJ1-3, is as follows: KAGVTQTPRYLIKTRGQQVTLSCSPISGHRSVSWYQQTPGQGLQFLFEYFSETQRNKGNFPGRFSGRQFSNSRSEMNVSTLELGDSALYLCASSQAPSSGNTIYFGEGSWLTVV.

Points on this clone: Relative to the germline gene, one junction end is altered; a read error may explain this. The V call is TRBV5-1, the J call TRBJ2-4, with 8 nucleotides matching TRBD1. This CDR3 has 13 residues. The germline V gene has CDR1 SGHRS and CDR2 YFSETQ. CDR3 nucleotides: TGCGCCAGCAGCCACGGACAGGGTGGGGGTTGGGACTTC. Translating gives CASSHGQGGGWDF.

The chain carries TRBV12-5 and TRBJ2-5, with TRBD2 matching over 9 bases. The CDR3 consists of 15 residues. V gave up 4 bases and J gave up 2 bases; unmatched junction bases: 5. Germline V lookup: CDR1 LGHNT, CDR2 FRNRAP. The chain's CDR3 is CASGSPTSGQETQYF. CDR3 coding DNA: TGTGCTAGTGGTTCCCCGACTAGCGGACAAGAGACCCAGTACTTC.

This chain connects TRBV28 to TRBJ2-2, with D unresolved. CDR1 is MDHEN, CDR2 SYDVKM, per germline. CDR3 size: 18 residues. V lost 3 bases and J 0 bases, leaving 17 bases between the germline ends. The CDR3 DNA reads TGTGCCAGCAGTTTGTTGGGTTTGGGCACAACGAACACCGGGGAGCTGTTTTTT. Its protein product is CASSLLGLGTTNTGELFF.